The 27 T cell receptor beta chains below come from one sample, sequenced in a study of STAT5B mutations in CD4+ large granular lymphocyte leukemia. Repertoires were generated with immunoSEQ multiplex PCR, while TCRdb's copy carries only in-frame clones and drops some. The data contain about 23,000 clones, about four fifths of them singletons. Sample: CD4+ T cells from blood buffy coats. The receptor source for this set is a human donor in good health.

The J gene is TRBJ2-3, the V gene TRBV6-6; TRBD1 matches at 7 bases. CDR3 length: 13 amino acids. V gave up 9 bases and J gave up 0 bases; unmatched junction bases: 3. Looked up from germline, CDR1 is MNHNY and CDR2 is SVGAGI (reference sequence). In DNA, the CDR3 is TGTGCCAGTACGGGACAGAGCACAGATACGCAGTATTTT. Its protein product is CASTGQSTDTQYF.

This sequence joins TRBV7-2 and TRBJ2-5, with 7 bases that match TRBD2. The CDR3 length is 12 residues. V lost 4 bases to trimming and J lost 11 bases; unmatched junction nucleotides: 7. The germline CDR1 and CDR2 sequences are SGHTA and FQGNSA. CDR3 sequence: CASSSTLAVQYF. The CDR3 bases are TGTGCCAGCAGCTCCACCCTAGCGGTGCAGTACTTC.

The chain has TRBV10-1 and TRBJ2-3; D ambiguous. The germline gives CDR1 WNHNN, CDR2 SYGVQD (reference sequence). V gave up 5 bases and J gave up 0 bases, with 3 bases separating them. This CDR3 has 12 amino acids. The CDR3 DNA is TGCGCCAGCAGTTACAGCACAGATACGCAGTATTTT. Translation gives CASSYSTDTQYF.

This chain's CDR3 is CASGELATNEKLFF. The CDR3 DNA is TGTGCCAGTGGAGAGTTAGCAACTAATGAAAAACTGTTTTTT. The chain joins TRBV19 to TRBJ1-4; no definite D call. The CDR3 is made up of 14 amino acids. V lost 8 bases, J lost 0 bases, and 10 bases lay in between. Per germline, CDR1 LNHDA and CDR2 SQIVND (reference sequence).

This clone has a single count. The rearrangement joins TRBV7-9 to TRBJ2-3, with 8 bases that match TRBD2. The CDR3 sequence is 16 residues long. The J segment lost 3 bases and the V segment lost 2 bases, leaving 7 bases of the junction unmatched. Germline loops: CDR1 SEHNR, CDR2 FQNEAQ (reference sequence). CDR3 DNA sequence: TGTGCCAGCAGCTTACCCGGGACTAGTGATACAGATACGCAGTATTTT. This encodes CASSLPGTSDTDTQYF.

This rearrangement joins TRBV5-4 to TRBJ1-1, with 8 bases lining up with TRBD1. Trimming removed 4 bases from V and 4 bases from J; junction bases left unmatched: 6. Looked up from germline, CDR1 is SGHNT and CDR2 is YYREEE (reference sequence). CDR3 length: 14 amino acids. For the CDR3, the DNA is TGTGCCAGCAGCCACGGACAGGGTTTCACTGAAGCTTTCTTT. Protein sequence: CASSHGQGFTEAFF.

In its sample, this clone was seen a few times. The chain links TRBV7-9 to TRBJ1-1, with D possibly being TRBD1 (6 bases). This CDR3 contains 14 residues. CDR1 is SEHNR and CDR2 is FQNEAQ in the germline V gene (reference sequence). V lost 6 bases to trimming and J lost 0 bases, with 11 bases between them. The CDR3 nucleotides read TGTGCCAGCAGTCGAACAGGGTTGAACACTGAAGCTTTCTTT. Translation: CASSRTGLNTEAFF. Based on the CDR3 plus reference TRBV7-9 and TRBJ1-1, the full variable domain is DTGVSQNPRHKITKRGQNVTFRCDPISEHNRLYWYRQTLGQGPEFLTYFQNEAQLEKSRLLSDRFSAERPKGSFSTLEIQRTEQGDSAMYLCASSRTGLNTEAFFGQGTRLTVV.

This clone was counted between two and nine times. This rearrangement joins TRBV10-3 to TRBJ2-7; D is ambiguous. V lost 8 bases and J lost 0, with 5 bases in between. The length of the CDR3 is 11 residues. The germline CDR1 and CDR2 sequences are ENHRY and SYGVKD. CDR3 sequence reads: CAIQNSYEQYF. CDR3 DNA: TGTGCCATCCAGAACTCCTACGAGCAGTACTTC.

The CDR3 DNA is TGTGCCAGCTCACCAGGACAGGAGAACACTGAAGCTTTCTTT. This codes for CASSPGQENTEAFF. The chain recombines TRBV18 with TRBJ1-1; 7 nucleotides match TRBD1. J lost 1 base, V lost 2 bases, and 1 base had no gene match. This CDR3 is built from 14 residues. Looked up from germline, CDR1 is KGHSH and CDR2 is LQKENI. The entire variable domain, with the rest obtained from reference TRBV18 and TRBJ1-1, is as follows: NAGVMQNPRHLVRRRGQEARLRCSPMKGHSHVYWYRQLPEEGLKFMVYLQKENIIDESGMPKERFSAEFPKEGPSILRIQQVVRGDSAAYFCASSPGQENTEAFFGQGTRLTVV.

This chain joins TRBV6-6 and TRBJ2-5; TRBD2 might be the D (5 bases). The CDR3 loop spans 14 amino acids. From germline, CDR1 is MNHNY and CDR2 SVGAGI (reference sequence). The V and J ends lost 6 bases and 1 base respectively, with 12 bases between them. CDR3 DNA: TGTGCCAGCAGGCCCCCAGCGGCCCAAGAGACCCAGTACTTC. Translating gives CASRPPAAQETQYF.

The genes are TRBV7-8 and TRBJ2-5; no reliable D call. CDR3 length: 12 amino acids. Germline assignment: CDR1 SGHVS and CDR2 FQNEAQ. Trimming cost V 6 bases and J 2 bases, with 7 bases left between them. This CDR3 reads CASRFGQETQYF. The CDR3, as DNA: TGTGCCAGCAGGTTCGGGCAAGAGACCCAGTACTTC.

The chain combines TRBV7-6 with TRBJ2-7; either TRBD1 or TRBD2 may supply D (5 bases each). Per the germline V gene, CDR1 is SGHVS and CDR2 is FNYEAQ. Trimming took off 0 bases at V and 6 bases at J, with 15 bases between the two ends. This CDR3 contains 15 residues. The CDR3 DNA reads as TGTGCCAGCAGCTTAGCCCCCGGGATGGGGCTCGAGCAGTACTTC. Amino acids: CASSLAPGMGLEQYF.

The rearrangement uses TRBV5-4 and TRBJ2-5, with D hard to call. Germline values: CDR1 SGHNT, CDR2 YYREEE (reference sequence). The CDR3 loop spans 15 amino acids. The V end lost 1 base, the J end lost 0 bases, and 10 bases lay between the germline ends. As DNA, the CDR3 is TGTGCCAGCAGCTTGAATCCGTTAAACCAAGAGACCCAGTACTTC. Translation gives CASSLNPLNQETQYF.

The chain links TRBV28 to TRBJ1-4, with a tentative D call TRBD1 (5 bases). The CDR3 consists of 15 residues. Trimming took 8 bases from V and 0 from J, leaving 13 bases between them. The germline CDR1 and CDR2 sequences are MDHEN and SYDVKM. The CDR3 reads CASERQFATNEKLFF. DNA for the CDR3: TGTGCCAGCGAGCGACAGTTTGCAACTAATGAAAAACTGTTTTTT.

The chain combines TRBV7-8 with TRBJ1-3; the match to TRBD1 covers 9 bases. The germline CDR1 and CDR2 sequences are SGHVS and FQNEAQ. This CDR3 is 16 amino acids long. The trim removed 4 bases at V and 2 bases at J, leaving 6 bases unmatched. CDR3 sequence (DNA): TGTGCCAGCAGCTGGGGACAGGGAAGGACTGGAAACACCATATATTTT. Protein product: CASSWGQGRTGNTIYF.

V gene TRBV6-5 combines with J gene TRBJ2-5; D is ambiguous. The CDR3 has 13 amino acids. V lost 8 bases, J lost 2 bases, and 12 bases lay in between. Germline V lookup: CDR1 MNHEY, CDR2 SVGAGI. CDR3 sequence reads: CASGRMSQETQYF. CDR3 in DNA: TGTGCCAGCGGTAGGATGTCTCAAGAGACCCAGTACTTC.

The chain combines TRBV30 with TRBJ2-3, with unresolved D. Germline CDR1 and CDR2: GTSNPN and SVGIG (reference sequence). This CDR3 region has 11 residues. V was clipped by 0 bases and J by 6 bases, with 4 bases between them. The CDR3 loop reads CAWSVGDTQYF. CDR3 DNA sequence: TGTGCCTGGAGTGTCGGTGATACGCAGTATTTT. The full variable domain, in which reference TRBV30 and TRBJ2-3 provide the parts outside the CDR3, is SQTIHQWPATLVQPVGSPLSLECTVEGTSNPNLYWYRQAAGRGLQLLFYSVGIGQISSEVPQNLSASRPQDRQFILSSKKLLLSDSGFYLCAWSVGDTQYFGPGTRLTVL.

This chain connects TRBV21-1 to TRBJ1-1. TRBV21-1 represents a pseudogene. The CDR3 is 17 amino acids. The CDR3 sequence: CASSKAFGTGGLGEAFF. The CDR3 bases are TGTGCCAGCAGCAAAGCCTTCGGAACGGGAGGTCTAGGTGAAGCTTTCTTT.

The rearrangement joins TRBV30 to TRBJ2-1, with D uncertain. V was clipped by 0 bases and J by 6 bases, with 12 bases between them. This CDR3 is built from 14 residues. Per germline, CDR1 GTSNPN and CDR2 SVGIG (reference sequence). CDR3 residues: CAWSVSYESNEQFF. For the CDR3, the DNA is TGTGCCTGGAGTGTATCCTACGAAAGCAATGAGCAGTTCTTC. Filled out from reference TRBV30 and TRBJ2-1, the complete variable domain reads SQTIHQWPATLVQPVGSPLSLECTVEGTSNPNLYWYRQAAGRGLQLLFYSVGIGQISSEVPQNLSASRPQDRQFILSSKKLLLSDSGFYLCAWSVSYESNEQFFGPGTRLTVL.

The chain uses TRBV11-1 and TRBJ1-1; no definite D call. The germline V and J ends were trimmed by 1 base and 1 base, with 7 bases remaining between them. CDR3 length equals 14 residues. Looked up from germline, CDR1 is SGHAT and CDR2 is FQDESV (reference sequence). This CDR3 is CASSLVFGNTEAFF. The CDR3 DNA reads TGTGCCAGCAGCTTAGTGTTCGGGAACACTGAAGCTTTCTTT. The whole variable domain, remainder taken from reference TRBV11-1 and TRBJ1-1, is EAEVAQSPRYKITEKSQAVAFWCDPISGHATLYWYRQILGQGPELLVQFQDESVVDDSQLPKDRFSAERLKGVDSTLKIQPAELGDSAMYLCASSLVFGNTEAFFGQGTRLTVV.

In its sample, this clone was seen a few times. The chain employs TRBV5-4 and TRBJ2-1; the D is unclear. Germline V CDR1 and CDR2: SGHNT, YYREEE (reference sequence). V lost 0 bases, J lost 0 bases, and 7 bases lay in between. The CDR3 runs 15 residues. As DNA, the CDR3 is TGTGCCAGCAGCTTGGAGGAGTACTCCTACAATGAGCAGTTCTTC. This sequence encodes CASSLEEYSYNEQFF.

The J gene is TRBJ1-1, the V gene TRBV6-6; the D is unclear. Between the trimmed V and J ends, which lost 2 bases and 8 bases, there was a span of 15 bases. Per the germline V gene, CDR1 is MNHNY and CDR2 is SVGAGI (reference sequence). This CDR3 spans 14 amino acids. The CDR3 is CASSYPFSETEAFF. CDR3 DNA: TGTGCCAGCAGTTACCCCTTCTCAGAAACCGAAGCTTTCTTT.

The chain couples TRBV29-1 to TRBJ2-5; 8 positions agree with TRBD1. The V segment lost 3 bases and the J segment 4 bases; nucleotides outside the gene matches: 1. From germline, CDR1 is SQVTM and CDR2 ANQGSEA. The CDR3 runs to 12 residues. CDR3 sequence reads: CSVDDRGETQYF. In nucleotides, the CDR3 is TGCAGCGTTGATGACAGGGGAGAGACCCAGTACTTC.

The rearrangement uses TRBV6-4 and TRBJ2-7; 9 positions agree with TRBD2. CDR3 length: 14 amino acids. The V segment lost 7 bases and the J segment 7 bases; nucleotides outside the gene matches: 11. Germline CDR1 is MRHNA and CDR2 is SNTAGT. CDR3 residues: CASKSGRMGVEQYF. CDR3 sequence (DNA): TGTGCCAGCAAAAGCGGGAGGATGGGGGTGGAGCAGTACTTC.

The rearrangement joins TRBV4-1 to TRBJ1-3; no firm D call. V shed 1 base and J shed 4 bases, with 14 bases lying between them. Germline V gene data show CDR1 as MGHRA and CDR2 as YSYEKL. The CDR3 sequence is 16 residues long. The CDR3 loop is CASSQGHSGVGNTIYF. DNA of the CDR3: TGCGCCAGCAGCCAAGGTCATTCCGGGGTGGGAAACACCATATATTTT.

Only one count was recorded for this clone. The gene calls are TRBV7-9 and TRBJ2-1; 7 nucleotides agree with TRBD1. The V gene end was trimmed by 6 bases and the J gene end by 6 bases; junction bases not matched to a gene: 11. Germline loops: CDR1 SEHNR, CDR2 FQNEAQ (reference sequence). The CDR3 runs 15 residues. The CDR3 spells CASRTEGTDINEQFF. The CDR3 DNA sequence: TGTGCCAGCAGAACAGAGGGGACAGACATCAATGAGCAGTTCTTC.

The chain uses TRBV6-1 and TRBJ2-7, with 12 bases aligning to TRBD2. CDR1 is MNHNS and CDR2 is SASEGT in the germline V gene. CDR3 size: 16 residues. V shed 3 bases, J shed 4 bases, and the junction held 7 bases outside the gene matches. In nucleotides, the CDR3 is TGTGCCAGCAGTGATCCCCGGACTAGCGGGAATTACGAGCAGTACTTC. Translating it yields CASSDPRTSGNYEQYF.